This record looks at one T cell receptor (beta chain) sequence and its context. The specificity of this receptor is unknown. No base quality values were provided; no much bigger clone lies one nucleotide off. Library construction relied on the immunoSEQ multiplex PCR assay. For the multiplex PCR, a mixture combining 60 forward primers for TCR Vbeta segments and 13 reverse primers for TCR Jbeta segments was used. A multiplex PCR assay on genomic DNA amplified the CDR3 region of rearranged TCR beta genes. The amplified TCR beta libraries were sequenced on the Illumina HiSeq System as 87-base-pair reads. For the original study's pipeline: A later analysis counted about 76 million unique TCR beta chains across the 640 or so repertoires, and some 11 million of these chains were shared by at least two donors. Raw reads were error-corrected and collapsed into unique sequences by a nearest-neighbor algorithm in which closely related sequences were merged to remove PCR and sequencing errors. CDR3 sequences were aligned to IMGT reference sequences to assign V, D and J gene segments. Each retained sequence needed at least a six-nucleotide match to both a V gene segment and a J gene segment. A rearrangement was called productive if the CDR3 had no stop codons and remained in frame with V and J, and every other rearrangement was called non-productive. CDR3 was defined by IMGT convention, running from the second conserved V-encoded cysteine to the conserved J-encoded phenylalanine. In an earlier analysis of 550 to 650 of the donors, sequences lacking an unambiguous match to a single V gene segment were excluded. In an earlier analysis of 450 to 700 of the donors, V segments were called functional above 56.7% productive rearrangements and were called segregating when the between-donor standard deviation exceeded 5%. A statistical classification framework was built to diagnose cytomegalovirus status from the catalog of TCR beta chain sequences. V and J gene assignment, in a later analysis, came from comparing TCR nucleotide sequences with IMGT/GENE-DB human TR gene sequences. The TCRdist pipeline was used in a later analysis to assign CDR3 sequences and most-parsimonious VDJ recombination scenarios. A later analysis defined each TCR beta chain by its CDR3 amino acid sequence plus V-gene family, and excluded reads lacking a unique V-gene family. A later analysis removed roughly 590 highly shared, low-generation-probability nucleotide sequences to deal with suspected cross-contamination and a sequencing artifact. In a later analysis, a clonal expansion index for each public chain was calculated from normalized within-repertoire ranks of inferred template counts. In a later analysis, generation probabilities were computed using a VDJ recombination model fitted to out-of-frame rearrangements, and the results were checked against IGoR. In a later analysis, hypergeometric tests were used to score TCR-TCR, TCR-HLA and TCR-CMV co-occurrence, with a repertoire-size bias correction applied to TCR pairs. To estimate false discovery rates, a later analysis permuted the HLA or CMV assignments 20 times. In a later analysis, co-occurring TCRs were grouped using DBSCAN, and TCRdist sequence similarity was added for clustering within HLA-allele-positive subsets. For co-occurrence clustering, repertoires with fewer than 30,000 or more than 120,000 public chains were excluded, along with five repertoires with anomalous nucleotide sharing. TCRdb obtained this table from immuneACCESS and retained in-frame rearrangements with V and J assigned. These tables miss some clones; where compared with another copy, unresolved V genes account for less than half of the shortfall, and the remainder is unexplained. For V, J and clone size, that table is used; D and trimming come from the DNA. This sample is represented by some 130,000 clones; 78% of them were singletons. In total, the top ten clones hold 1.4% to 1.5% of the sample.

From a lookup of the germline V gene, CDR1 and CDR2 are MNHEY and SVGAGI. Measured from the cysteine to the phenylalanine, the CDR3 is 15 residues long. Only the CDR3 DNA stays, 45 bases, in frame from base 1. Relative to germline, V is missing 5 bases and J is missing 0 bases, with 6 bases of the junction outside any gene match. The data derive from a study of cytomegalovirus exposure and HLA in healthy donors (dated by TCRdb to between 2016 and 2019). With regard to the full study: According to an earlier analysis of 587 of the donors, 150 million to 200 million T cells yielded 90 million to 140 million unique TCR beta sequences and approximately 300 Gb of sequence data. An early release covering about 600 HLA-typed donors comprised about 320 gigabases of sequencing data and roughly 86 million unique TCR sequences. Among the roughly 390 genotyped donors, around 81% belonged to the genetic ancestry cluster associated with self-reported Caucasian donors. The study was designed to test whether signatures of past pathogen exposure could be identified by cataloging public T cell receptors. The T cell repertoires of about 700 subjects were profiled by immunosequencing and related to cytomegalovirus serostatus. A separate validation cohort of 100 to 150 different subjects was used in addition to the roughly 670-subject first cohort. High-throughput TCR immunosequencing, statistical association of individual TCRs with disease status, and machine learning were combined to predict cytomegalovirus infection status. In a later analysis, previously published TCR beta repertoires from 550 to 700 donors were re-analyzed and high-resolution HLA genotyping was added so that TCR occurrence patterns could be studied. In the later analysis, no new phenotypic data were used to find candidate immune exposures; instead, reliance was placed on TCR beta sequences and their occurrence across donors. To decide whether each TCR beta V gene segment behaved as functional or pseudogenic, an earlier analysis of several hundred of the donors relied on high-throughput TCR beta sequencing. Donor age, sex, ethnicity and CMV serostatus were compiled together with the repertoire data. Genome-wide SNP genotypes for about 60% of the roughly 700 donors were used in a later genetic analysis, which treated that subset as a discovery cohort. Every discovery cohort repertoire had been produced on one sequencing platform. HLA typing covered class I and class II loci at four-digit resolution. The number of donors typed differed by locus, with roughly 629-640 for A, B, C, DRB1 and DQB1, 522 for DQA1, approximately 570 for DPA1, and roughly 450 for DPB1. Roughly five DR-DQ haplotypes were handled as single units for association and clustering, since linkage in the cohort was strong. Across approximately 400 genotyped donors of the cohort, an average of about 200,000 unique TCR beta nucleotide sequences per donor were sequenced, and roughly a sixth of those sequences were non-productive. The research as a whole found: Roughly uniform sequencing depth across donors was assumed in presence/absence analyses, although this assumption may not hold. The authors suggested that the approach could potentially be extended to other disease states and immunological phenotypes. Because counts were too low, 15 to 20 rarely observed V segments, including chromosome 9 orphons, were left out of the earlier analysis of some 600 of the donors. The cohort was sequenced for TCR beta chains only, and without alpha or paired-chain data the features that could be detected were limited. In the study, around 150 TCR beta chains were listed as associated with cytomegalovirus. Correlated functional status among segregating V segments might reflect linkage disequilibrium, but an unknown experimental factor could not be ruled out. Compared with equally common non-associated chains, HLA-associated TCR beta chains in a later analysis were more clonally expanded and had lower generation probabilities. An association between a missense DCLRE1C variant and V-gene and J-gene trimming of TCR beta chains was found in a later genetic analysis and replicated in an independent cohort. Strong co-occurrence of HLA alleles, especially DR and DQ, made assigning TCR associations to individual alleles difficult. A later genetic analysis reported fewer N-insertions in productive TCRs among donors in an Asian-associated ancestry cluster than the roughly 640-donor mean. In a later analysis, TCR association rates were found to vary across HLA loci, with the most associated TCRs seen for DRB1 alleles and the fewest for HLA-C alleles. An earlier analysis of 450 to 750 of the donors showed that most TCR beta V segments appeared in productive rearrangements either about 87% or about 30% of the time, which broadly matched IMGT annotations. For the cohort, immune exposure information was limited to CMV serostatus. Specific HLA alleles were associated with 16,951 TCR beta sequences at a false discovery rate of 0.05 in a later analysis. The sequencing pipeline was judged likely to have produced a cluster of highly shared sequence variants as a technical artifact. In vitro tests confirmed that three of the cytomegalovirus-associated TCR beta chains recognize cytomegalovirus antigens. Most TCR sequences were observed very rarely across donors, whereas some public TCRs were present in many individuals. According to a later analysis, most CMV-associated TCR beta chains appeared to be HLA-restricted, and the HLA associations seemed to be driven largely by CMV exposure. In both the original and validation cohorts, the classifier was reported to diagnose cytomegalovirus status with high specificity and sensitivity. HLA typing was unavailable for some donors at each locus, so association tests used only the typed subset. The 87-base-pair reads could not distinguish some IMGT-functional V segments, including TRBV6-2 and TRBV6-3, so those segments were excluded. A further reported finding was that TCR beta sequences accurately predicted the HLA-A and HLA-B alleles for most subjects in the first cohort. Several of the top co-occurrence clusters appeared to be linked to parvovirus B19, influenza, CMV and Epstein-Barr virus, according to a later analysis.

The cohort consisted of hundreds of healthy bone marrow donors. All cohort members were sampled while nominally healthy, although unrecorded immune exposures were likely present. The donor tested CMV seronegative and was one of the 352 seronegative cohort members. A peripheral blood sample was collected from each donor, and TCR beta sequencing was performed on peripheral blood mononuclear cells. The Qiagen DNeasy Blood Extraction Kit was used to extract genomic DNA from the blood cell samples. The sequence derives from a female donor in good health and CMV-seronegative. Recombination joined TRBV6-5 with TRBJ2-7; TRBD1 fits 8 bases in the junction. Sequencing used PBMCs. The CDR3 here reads CASSRQGRTSYEQYF. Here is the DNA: TGTGCCAGCAGTCGACAGGGGAGGACCTCCTACGAGCAGTACTTC.